This T cell receptor beta chain was sequenced during a study of cytomegalovirus exposure and HLA in healthy donors. Study-level findings and limits: Cytomegalovirus association was assigned to over 150 TCR beta chains. Presence/absence analyses assumed roughly uniform sequencing depth across donors, which may not hold. Through in vitro validation, three CMV-associated chains were shown to be specific for CMV antigens.

The length of the CDR3 is 14 residues. Looked up from germline, CDR1 is SGHRS and CDR2 is YFSETQ. Trimming cost V 3 bases and J 1 base, with 10 bases left between them. About this clone: As yet, its antigen is unknown.

The PCR employed 60 Vbeta primers together with 13 Jbeta primers. Sequencing was performed with immunoSEQ multiplex PCR; in TCRdb, only in-frame clones are kept and a portion is missing. The sample holds some 110,000 clones; about 80% are singletons and the top ten take about 1.7%. The rearrangement joins TRBV5-1 to TRBJ1-2; D is uncertain. The sequencing input was PBMCs. The TCR sequence derives from a woman aged 40 to 50 in good health and CMV-seronegative. CDR3 region: CASSYESSNYGYTF. The CDR3 nucleotides read TGCGCCAGCAGCTACGAATCGAGTAACTATGGCTACACCTTC.